This record covers a single T cell receptor beta chain. No antigen is known for it. TCRdb keeps only in-frame clones here, not all; method: immunoSEQ multiplex PCR. The sample yields more than 150,000 clones, approximately 86% seen once. Germline CDR1 reads DFQATT; CDR2 reads SNEGSKA (reference sequence). The CDR3 loop spans 15 amino acids. V dropped 3 bases and J dropped 0 bases, with 15 bases sitting between them. These data belong to a study of T cell responses to AZD1222 COVID-19 vaccine. General observations from the study: Clonal diversity was possibly underestimated, and the donors were mostly white British, with more females.

This TCR derives from an adult who had recovered from COVID-19. This chain links TRBV20-1 with TRBJ2-7; the D gene is possibly TRBD2 (5 bases). Sequencing used peripheral blood, obtained after recovery from COVID-19. The CDR3: CSASDRGSPSYEQYF. The CDR3, as DNA: TGCAGTGCTAGTGACCGGGGATCTCCCTCCTACGAGCAGTACTTC.